These 23 T cell receptor beta chains were sequenced from one sample in a study of siplizumab effects on memory and regulatory T cells. The repertoire was sequenced with immunoSEQ multiplex PCR; TCRdb's copy has only in-frame clones and lacks some. The sample gives about 62,000 clones, 65% to 80% of which show up once; roughly 0.4% is in the top ten. Sequences were obtained from memory CD4+ T cells sorted from blood. The receptors shown here come from a human donor in good health.

This sequence joins TRBV4-2 and TRBJ1-1; no clear D. This CDR3 has 16 residues. V was trimmed by 0 bases and J by 5 bases, leaving 16 bases between them. CDR1 LGHNA and CDR2 YNFKEQ come from the germline V gene. The CDR3 DNA reads as TGTGCCAGCAGCCAAGACCAATGGTTGGGAGGGACTGAAGCTTTCTTT. Amino acid sequence: CASSQDQWLGGTEAFF.

The gene calls are TRBV7-2 and TRBJ1-6; D is possibly TRBD1 (6 bases). Per germline, CDR1 SGHTA and CDR2 FQGNSA. V lost 0 bases, J lost 11 bases, and 14 bases lay in between. This CDR3 contains 15 residues. The CDR3, as DNA: TGTGCCAGCAGCTTAGCCACCAGGGGTAGCACACCCCTCCACTTT. Its translation: CASSLATRGSTPLHF.

The chain couples TRBV9 to TRBJ2-3; D unresolved. From germline, CDR1 is SGDLS and CDR2 YYNGEE. The CDR3 spans 15 residues. V lost 4 bases to trimming and J lost 0 bases, with 12 bases between them. The CDR3 sequence is CASSFATASTDTQYF. The CDR3 region has the DNA TGTGCCAGCAGCTTTGCAACAGCTAGCACAGATACGCAGTATTTT. The whole variable domain, filled in from reference TRBV9 and TRBJ2-3, reads DSGVTQTPKHLITATGQRVTLRCSPRSGDLSVYWYQQSLDQGLQFLIQYYNGEERAKGNILERFSAQQFPDLHSELNLSSLELGDSALYFCASSFATASTDTQYFGPGTRLTVL.

The V gene is TRBV6-1, the J gene TRBJ2-7; TRBD1 is a possible D gene (5 bases). Germline V gives CDR1 MNHNS, CDR2 SASEGT. V lost 6 bases, J lost 6 bases, and 15 bases lay in between. The CDR3 is 13 amino acids. This CDR3 reads CASSQDSLREQYF. CDR3 nucleotides: TGTGCCAGCAGCCAAGACAGTTTACGCGAGCAGTACTTC.

This clone was observed once. The gene calls are TRBV5-1 and TRBJ2-2, with 8 bases aligning to TRBD2. CDR1 SGHRS and CDR2 YFSETQ come from the germline V gene. CDR3 length equals 18 residues. V shed 4 bases and J 1 base; nucleotides not matched to a gene: 12. The CDR3 DNA reads as TGCGCCAGCAGCGAAATCCCGGTCAGCGGGGGGAACACCGGGGAGCTGTTTTTT. This sequence encodes CASSEIPVSGGNTGELFF.

V gene TRBV7-3 combines with J gene TRBJ2-2; 7 bases line up with TRBD2. J gave up 0 bases and V 3 bases, and 4 bases lay outside the gene matches. The CDR3 is 16 amino acids. In germline, CDR1 is SGHTA, CDR2 FQGTGA. CDR3 amino acids: CASSLLAGANTGELFF. The DNA for the CDR3 is TGTGCCAGCAGCTTGTTAGCGGGCGCGAACACCGGGGAGCTGTTTTTT.

V is TRBV19 and J is TRBJ1-3; D not resolved. There are 14 residues in the CDR3. Germline CDR1 LNHDA, CDR2 SQIVND (reference sequence). V lost 7 bases, J lost 2 bases, and 12 bases lay in between. CDR3 in amino acids: CASMKAPAGNTIYF. The CDR3 DNA reads as TGTGCCAGTATGAAGGCCCCTGCTGGAAACACCATATATTTT.

This chain links TRBV7-9 with TRBJ2-2, with a weak D call TRBD1 (6 bases). This CDR3 has 15 amino acids. The germline V and J ends were trimmed by 6 bases and 2 bases, with 13 bases remaining between them. In germline, CDR1 is SEHNR, CDR2 FQNEAQ (reference sequence). Here the CDR3 reads CASSEGHYNTGELFF. DNA for the CDR3: TGTGCCAGCAGTGAGGGACATTATAACACCGGGGAGCTGTTTTTT.

The V call is TRBV5-4, the J call TRBJ2-7; the match to TRBD1 covers 8 bases. Germline CDR1 and CDR2: SGHNT and YYREEE (reference sequence). Trimming at V came to 0 bases and at J to 4 bases, leaving 12 bases not matched to a gene. CDR3 length: 17 residues. The CDR3 spells CASSLGYGQGKGYEQYF. DNA for the CDR3: TGTGCCAGCAGCTTGGGATACGGACAGGGTAAAGGATACGAGCAGTACTTC.

CDR3 protein: CASSYSKGGEQFF. In DNA, the CDR3 is TGTGCCAGCAGTTACTCGAAGGGGGGTGAGCAGTTCTTC. The chain recombines TRBV6-5 with TRBJ2-1, with D perhaps being TRBD1 or TRBD2 (6 bases each). CDR1 MNHEY and CDR2 SVGAGI come from the germline V gene. The germline V and J ends were trimmed by 0 bases and 9 bases, with 9 bases remaining between them. The CDR3 sequence is 13 residues long.

This sequence joins TRBV28 and TRBJ1-3; D unresolved. V lost 4 bases and J 4 bases, leaving 14 bases between the germline ends. Germline V lookup: CDR1 MDHEN, CDR2 SYDVKM. This CDR3 is 15 amino acids long. CDR3 in DNA: TGTGCCAGCAGTTCCACTACCATGGGGGGAAACACCATATATTTT. It is translated as CASSSTTMGGNTIYF.

V is TRBV5-4 and J is TRBJ2-1; 7 bases are a match to TRBD2. Germline CDR1 and CDR2: SGHNT and YYREEE (reference sequence). With V trimmed by 4 bases and J by 4 bases, 8 bases remained unmatched. This CDR3 comprises 15 residues. The CDR3: CASSPTSDDYNEQFF. The CDR3 nucleotides read TGTGCCAGCAGCCCCACTAGCGATGATTACAATGAGCAGTTCTTC. The variable domain in full, completed from reference TRBV5-4 and TRBJ2-1, reads ETGVTQSPTHLIKTRGQQVTLRCSSQSGHNTVSWYQQALGQGPQFIFQYYREEENGRGNFPPRFSGLQFPNYSSELNVNALELDDSALYLCASSPTSDDYNEQFFGPGTRLTVL.

This clone occurred a few times. The V and J genes are TRBV6-1 and TRBJ2-7, with 7 bases matching TRBD1. The germline gives CDR1 MNHNS, CDR2 SASEGT. V dropped 8 bases and J dropped 5; count of bases not matched to a gene: 9. The CDR3 is made up of 13 amino acids. In nucleotides, the CDR3 is TGTGCCAGCTCCCGGACAGGTCCCAACGAGCAGTACTTC. Encoded protein: CASSRTGPNEQYF.

The chain has TRBV2 and TRBJ2-6; maybe TRBD2 (5 bases). The length of the CDR3 is 12 residues. Trimming took 8 bases from V and 8 from J, leaving 10 bases between them. Germline CDR1 is SNHLY and CDR2 is FYNNEI. The CDR3 here is CASGRETNVLTF. CDR3 nucleotides: TGTGCCAGCGGCCGGGAAACCAACGTCCTGACTTTC.

This clone was counted once. The V gene is TRBV18, the J gene TRBJ2-3; the D is unclear. Germline assignment: CDR1 KGHSH and CDR2 LQKENI. This CDR3 is 11 amino acids long. The germline V and J ends were trimmed by 2 bases and 5 bases, with 2 bases remaining between them. DNA for the CDR3: TGTGCCAGCTCACCAGAAGATACGCAGTATTTT. Translation: CASSPEDTQYF.

CDR3 DNA: TGCGCCAGCAGCCACGTTACAGGGGGCACATACACTGAAGCTTTCTTT. Translated, it gives CASSHVTGGTYTEAFF. V usage is TRBV4-1 and J usage is TRBJ1-1, with 9 positions matching TRBD1. J gave up 3 bases and V 3 bases, and 8 bases lay outside the gene matches. Germline V gene data show CDR1 as MGHRA and CDR2 as YSYEKL. CDR3 length: 16 residues.

The chain employs TRBV27 and TRBJ2-2; 7 bases match TRBD1. CDR3 length: 15 residues. J lost 4 bases, V lost 5 bases, and 7 bases had no gene match. Germline CDR1 reads MNHEY; CDR2 reads SMNVEV (reference sequence). CDR3 loop: CASSTTGVGTGELFF. The CDR3 DNA reads TGTGCCAGCAGTACTACAGGGGTCGGCACCGGGGAGCTGTTTTTT.

The rearrangement joins TRBV27 to TRBJ1-4, with TRBD1 as a possible D gene (5 bases). Germline V gives CDR1 MNHEY, CDR2 SMNVEV (reference sequence). Trimming cost V 9 bases and J 2 bases, with 16 bases left between them. The CDR3 is 15 residues long. In nucleotides, the CDR3 is TGTGCCAGAAAAGAGGATGGGGCCACTAATGAAAAACTGTTTTTT. Encoded protein: CARKEDGATNEKLFF.

This chain links TRBV2 with TRBJ1-2, with TRBD1 matching 7 bases. V dropped 5 bases and J dropped 2; count of bases not matched to a gene: 17. The CDR3 runs to 18 residues. Germline V lookup: CDR1 SNHLY, CDR2 FYNNEI. This chain's CDR3 is CASSRSGVQGGTNYGYTF. The CDR3 nucleotides are TGTGCCAGCAGTAGAAGCGGCGTTCAGGGGGGAACCAACTATGGCTACACCTTC.

The chain carries TRBV7-8 and TRBJ2-5, with 10 bases lining up with TRBD2. J was trimmed by 1 base and V by 2 bases; bases with no gene match: 7. The CDR3 spans 17 residues. Per the germline V gene, CDR1 is SGHVS and CDR2 is FQNEAQ. The CDR3, as DNA: TGTGCCAGCAGCTTATGGCTGGAGCGGGGGGGCCAAGAGACCCAGTACTTC. Translated, it gives CASSLWLERGGQETQYF. Together with reference TRBV7-8 and TRBJ2-5, the CDR3 gives the full variable domain: GAGVSQSPRYKVAKRGQDVALRCDPISGHVSLFWYQQALGQGPEFLTYFQNEAQLDKSGLPSDRFFAERPEGSVSTLKIQRTQQEDSAVYLCASSLWLERGGQETQYFGPGTRLLVL.

This chain uses TRBV9 with TRBJ2-7; 8 nucleotides line up with TRBD2. Trimming cost V 2 bases and J 3 bases; bases outside gene matches: 13. CDR1 is SGDLS, CDR2 YYNGEE, per germline. The CDR3 length is 17 residues. The CDR3 DNA follows: TGTGCCAGCAGCGTGGGTCTAGCGGGTACTAATTACTACGAGCAGTACTTC. It encodes CASSVGLAGTNYYEQYF.

This chain connects TRBV25-1 to TRBJ1-2, with TRBD1 as a possible D gene (6 bases). CDR1 is MGHDK, CDR2 SYGVNS, per germline. V was clipped by 3 bases and J by 4 bases, with 18 bases between them. The CDR3 is 16 residues long. This CDR3 reads CASSDPVQGKPYGYTF. As DNA, the CDR3 is TGTGCCAGCAGTGACCCTGTGCAGGGGAAACCCTATGGCTACACCTTC.

The gene calls are TRBV6-1 and TRBJ1-1, with D possibly being TRBD1 (6 bases). The CDR3 loop spans 17 amino acids. Germline values: CDR1 MNHNS, CDR2 SASEGT. V was cut by 0 bases and J by 7 bases, with 21 bases left in between. CDR3 in amino acids: CASSEAAGAPRGIEAFF. The CDR3 region has the DNA TGTGCCAGCAGTGAAGCGGCGGGGGCCCCCCGAGGTATTGAAGCTTTCTTT.